These 17 T cell receptor beta chains were sequenced from one sample in a study of preoperative IRX-2 immunotherapy in early breast cancer. The table came from immunoSEQ multiplex PCR; TCRdb's copy has only in-frame clones and leaves some out. The table records about 98,000 clones, about nine tenths of them present only once. Treatment in this sample: preoperative locoregional IRX-2 cytokine immunotherapy. Source: tumor tissue, taken after IRX-2 immunotherapy. The receptors originated from a human donor with breast cancer.

This chain uses TRBV4-1 with TRBJ1-2; maybe TRBD1 (5 bases). Germline CDR1 is MGHRA and CDR2 is YSYEKL. V was trimmed by 0 bases and J by 0 bases, leaving 11 bases between them. The CDR3 has 16 residues. The chain's CDR3 is CASSQEGQEANYGYTF. CDR3 nucleotide sequence: TGCGCCAGCAGCCAAGAGGGGCAGGAAGCTAACTATGGCTACACCTTC.

In its sample, this clone was seen a few times. This chain connects TRBV28 to TRBJ1-5; tentatively, D is TRBD1 (6 bases). Germline V gene sequence: CDR1 MDHEN, CDR2 SYDVKM. CDR3 length equals 13 residues. V was trimmed by 8 bases and J by 6 bases, leaving 14 bases between them. The DNA for the CDR3 is TGTGCCAGCTTCTCAGGGGTCGGTCAGCCCCAGCATTTT. Amino acid sequence: CASFSGVGQPQHF.

The chain joins TRBV29-1 to TRBJ1-6; unclear D gene. CDR3 length: 13 amino acids. The V and J ends lost 6 bases and 0 bases respectively, with 6 bases between them. Germline V gene data show CDR1 as SQVTM and CDR2 as ANQGSEA. The CDR3 region has the DNA TGCAGCGTCGGAAGCTCCTATAATTCACCCCTCCACTTT. It yields the protein CSVGSSYNSPLHF.

CDR3 in DNA: TGTGCCATCAAAGGAACAGGGAAGGGGAACACTGAAGCTTTCTTT. This translates into CAIKGTGKGNTEAFF. The chain combines TRBV19 with TRBJ1-1; D might be TRBD1 (6 bases). From germline, CDR1 is LNHDA and CDR2 SQIVND (reference sequence). The CDR3 length is 15 residues. V was shortened by 10 bases and J by 1 base, with 19 bases between the two germline ends.

As DNA, the CDR3 is TGTGCCAGCTCACCTTTCGGGGGCGGGGGTCAGCCCCAGCATTTT. Translation gives CASSPFGGGGQPQHF. V gene TRBV18 combines with J gene TRBJ1-5; D is perhaps TRBD1 (6 bases). Germline CDR1 is KGHSH and CDR2 is LQKENI. CDR3 length: 15 amino acids. V lost 3 bases to trimming and J lost 6 bases, with 15 bases between them.

The J gene is TRBJ1-1, the V gene TRBV19; D gene ambiguous. Germline loops: CDR1 LNHDA, CDR2 SQIVND (reference sequence). The CDR3 contains 13 residues. Trimming stripped 5 bases from V and 0 bases from J, with 7 bases between. The CDR3 nucleotides are TGTGCCAGTAGTGGACGGATGAACACTGAAGCTTTCTTT. Its translation is CASSGRMNTEAFF.

The gene calls are TRBV28 and TRBJ1-2; 7 nucleotides agree with TRBD1. The germline V gene encodes CDR1 MDHEN and CDR2 SYDVKM. There are 12 residues in the CDR3. The junction had 5 bases not matched to a gene; V was cut back by 6 bases and J by 7 bases. This CDR3 reads CASRPTGTGYTF. As DNA, the CDR3 is TGTGCCAGCAGACCGACAGGGACTGGCTACACCTTC.

The chain uses TRBV11-3 and TRBJ2-7; TRBD1 matches at 10 bases. Germline loops: CDR1 SGHNT, CDR2 YENEEA. The CDR3 is 15 amino acids. V shed 3 bases, J shed 2 bases, and the junction held 4 bases outside the gene matches. Written as DNA, the CDR3 is TGTGCCAGCAGCTTGTGGGACAGGGGACCCTACGAGCAGTACTTC. This gives the protein CASSLWDRGPYEQYF.

This chain uses TRBV30 with TRBJ1-4; D remains ambiguous. V lost 0 bases, J lost 2 bases, and 7 bases lay in between. Per the germline V gene, CDR1 is GTSNPN and CDR2 is SVGIG (reference sequence). The CDR3 extends over 14 amino acids. CDR3 amino acids: CAWSVGRTNEKLFF. CDR3 coding DNA: TGTGCCTGGAGTGTTGGTCGTACTAATGAAAAACTGTTTTTT. The full variable domain, its missing parts supplied by reference TRBV30 and TRBJ1-4, is SQTIHQWPATLVQPVGSPLSLECTVEGTSNPNLYWYRQAAGRGLQLLFYSVGIGQISSEVPQNLSASRPQDRQFILSSKKLLLSDSGFYLCAWSVGRTNEKLFFGSGTQLSVL.

The J gene is TRBJ2-5, the V gene TRBV28, with D perhaps TRBD2 (6 bases). In germline, CDR1 is MDHEN, CDR2 SYDVKM. V was clipped by 7 bases and J by 5 bases, with 17 bases between them. This CDR3 region has 14 residues. The CDR3 sequence: CASTSQGGGETQYF. In DNA form, the CDR3 reads TGTGCCAGCACTAGCCAGGGAGGCGGTGAGACCCAGTACTTC.

The V call is TRBV14, the J call TRBJ2-7; 9 positions agree with TRBD1. With 4 bases clipped from V and 0 bases from J, the junction kept 16 bases outside the gene matches. The CDR3 contains 19 residues. The germline gives CDR1 SGHDN, CDR2 FVKESK. The DNA of the CDR3 is TGTGCCAGCAGCCCCGATCCCGGGACAGGGTATACGGGCTCCTACGAGCAGTACTTC. Amino acid sequence: CASSPDPGTGYTGSYEQYF.

The genes are TRBV28 and TRBJ1-2; D is possibly TRBD1 (5 bases). Germline V gene sequence: CDR1 MDHEN, CDR2 SYDVKM. The V end lost 4 bases, the J end lost 5 bases, and 14 bases lay between the germline ends. The CDR3 runs to 14 residues. Here the CDR3 DNA reads TGTGCCAGCAGTTCGGGACTTATCGAATATGGCTACACCTTC. Translating it yields CASSSGLIEYGYTF.

The chain employs TRBV30 and TRBJ1-4; D uncertain. Per the germline V gene, CDR1 is GTSNPN and CDR2 is SVGIG (reference sequence). CDR3 size: 18 residues. Trimming shortened V by 3 bases and J by 0 bases, and 20 bases separated the two germline ends. The CDR3 protein is CAWRVPSHRITTNEKLFF. In nucleotides, the CDR3 is TGTGCCTGGAGGGTTCCCTCTCACCGAATTACAACTAATGAAAAACTGTTTTTT.

The V and J genes are TRBV19 and TRBJ1-5; no definite D call. The CDR3 is made up of 17 amino acids. V was cut by 6 bases and J by 0 bases, with 18 bases left in between. Per the germline V gene, CDR1 is LNHDA and CDR2 is SQIVND (reference sequence). The CDR3 DNA reads TGTGCCAGTAGACAAGCAGGTCTCTGGAATAGCAATCAGCCCCAGCATTTT. Translation gives CASRQAGLWNSNQPQHF. The full variable domain, its missing parts supplied by reference TRBV19 and TRBJ1-5, is DGGITQSPKYLFRKEGQNVTLSCEQNLNHDAMYWYRQDPGQGLRLIYYSQIVNDFQKGDIAEGYSVSREKKESFPLTVTSAQKNPTAFYLCASRQAGLWNSNQPQHFGDGTRLSIL.

The J gene is TRBJ1-1, the V gene TRBV19; D is perhaps TRBD1 (6 bases). The V end was cut by 7 bases, the J end by 4 bases, with 13 bases between. CDR1 is LNHDA and CDR2 is SQIVND in the germline V gene (reference sequence). The CDR3 is made up of 13 amino acids. CDR3 coding DNA: TGTGCCAGTAATTGGGGGCTGGGCACTGAAGCTTTCTTT. This gives the protein CASNWGLGTEAFF.

This clone showed up just a few times. The chain recombines TRBV14 with TRBJ2-5, with 9 bases fitting TRBD1. Germline V CDR1 and CDR2: SGHDN, FVKESK. J lost 2 bases, V lost 3 bases, and 4 bases had no gene match. This CDR3 region has 15 residues. CDR3 in amino acids: CASSQDRGGQETQYF. Here the CDR3 DNA reads TGTGCCAGCAGCCAGGACAGGGGTGGACAAGAGACCCAGTACTTC. Supplemented by reference TRBV14 and TRBJ2-5, the full variable domain reads EAGVTQFPSHSVIEKGQTVTLRCDPISGHDNLYWYRRVMGKEIKFLLHFVKESKQDESGMPNNRFLAERTGGTYSTLKVQPAELEDSGVYFCASSQDRGGQETQYFGPGTRLLVL.

The chain uses TRBV19 and TRBJ1-1, with 7 positions matching TRBD1. Germline V gives CDR1 LNHDA, CDR2 SQIVND (reference sequence). V gave up 3 bases and J gave up 7 bases; unmatched junction bases: 8. The CDR3 is made up of 14 amino acids. The CDR3 nucleotides are TGTGCCAGTAGTATTGAGGGGGCGCCTAGTGAAGCTTTCTTT. Its translation is CASSIEGAPSEAFF.